This T cell receptor (beta chain) originates from a study of cytomegalovirus exposure and HLA in healthy donors. Whole-study findings and limits: Later analysis showed TCR association rates varying by HLA locus, highest for DRB1 and lowest for HLA-C.

Primers for the PCR totalled 60 Vbeta and 13 Jbeta. Method: immunoSEQ multiplex PCR; TCRdb's copy keeps in-frame clones and lacks some. The sample carries roughly 180,000 clones, roughly 78% recorded once. A note on this clone: Its antigen is still unknown.

Germline CDR1 reads SEHNR; CDR2 reads FQNEAQ (reference sequence). CDR3 length equals 18 residues. V gave up 4 bases and J gave up 0 bases, with 16 bases separating them. The receptor was isolated from a woman aged 25 to 45 in good health and CMV-seronegative. Sequencing was performed on PBMCs. The V gene is TRBV7-9, the J gene TRBJ2-6, with a tentative D call TRBD2 (5 bases). CDR3 sequence reads: CASSSTGILNSGANVLTF. For the CDR3, the DNA is TGTGCCAGCAGCTCGACCGGGATCCTTAACTCTGGGGCCAACGTCCTGACTTTC. The entire variable domain, with the rest obtained from reference TRBV7-9 and TRBJ2-6, is as follows: DTGVSQNPRHKITKRGQNVTFRCDPISEHNRLYWYRQTLGQGPEFLTYFQNEAQLEKSRLLSDRFSAERPKGSFSTLEIQRTEQGDSAMYLCASSSTGILNSGANVLTFGAGSRLTVL.